Listed here are 30 T cell receptor beta chains from one sample, sequenced in a study of T cell responses to AZD1222 COVID-19 vaccine. Profiled with immunoSEQ multiplex PCR; TCRdb holds only in-frame clones, not every one. The table shows over 65,000 clones, with approximately 87% occurring only once. The specimen comprised peripheral blood, sampled on day 0 of AZD1222 vaccination. Receptors originate from an adult in good health.

This sequence joins TRBV7-2 and TRBJ2-5; 9 nucleotides align to TRBD2. V lost 1 base to trimming and J lost 4 bases; unmatched junction nucleotides: 7. Germline V CDR1 and CDR2: SGHTA, FQGNSA. This CDR3 region has 16 residues. CDR3 sequence (DNA): TGTGCCAGCAGCTTAGTCGCGCTAGCGGGGCGAGAGACCCAGTACTTC. Residues: CASSLVALAGRETQYF.

J is TRBJ2-7 and V is TRBV19; 7 bases align to TRBD1. V dropped 6 bases and J dropped 2; count of bases not matched to a gene: 7. This CDR3 comprises 14 residues. Germline-derived CDR1 and CDR2 are LNHDA and SQIVND (reference sequence). This CDR3 is CASRRQTGTYEQYF. CDR3 coding DNA: TGTGCCAGTAGAAGACAGACAGGGACCTACGAGCAGTACTTC.

V is TRBV11-1 and J is TRBJ2-7; no clear D. Looked up from germline, CDR1 is SGHAT and CDR2 is FQDESV (reference sequence). This CDR3 is 13 amino acids long. The V and J ends lost 6 bases and 3 bases respectively, with 12 bases between them. The CDR3 loop reads CASSLGRSYEQYF. The CDR3 coding sequence is TGTGCCAGCAGTCTAGGGCGAAGCTACGAGCAGTACTTC. Using reference TRBV11-1 and TRBJ2-7 for the parts outside the CDR3, the full variable domain is EAEVAQSPRYKITEKSQAVAFWCDPISGHATLYWYRQILGQGPELLVQFQDESVVDDSQLPKDRFSAERLKGVDSTLKIQPAELGDSAMYLCASSLGRSYEQYFGPGTRLTVT.

The chain employs TRBV7-9 and TRBJ1-3; a possible D gene is TRBD1 (6 bases). The CDR3 extends over 16 amino acids. V lost 5 bases and J 0 bases, leaving 14 bases between the germline ends. CDR1 and CDR2 (germline): SEHNR, FQNEAQ (reference sequence). The CDR3 region is CASSRGAGSSGNTIYF. CDR3 nucleotides: TGTGCCAGCAGCAGGGGGGCAGGGTCCTCTGGAAACACCATATATTTT. The entire variable domain, with the rest obtained from reference TRBV7-9 and TRBJ1-3, is as follows: DTGVSQNPRHKITKRGQNVTFRCDPISEHNRLYWYRQTLGQGPEFLTYFQNEAQLEKSRLLSDRFSAERPKGSFSTLEIQRTEQGDSAMYLCASSRGAGSSGNTIYFGEGSWLTVV.

The chain recombines TRBV29-1 with TRBJ2-3; D possibly corresponds to TRBD2 (6 bases). Germline V gene sequence: CDR1 SQVTM, CDR2 ANQGSEA. V was cut by 3 bases and J by 0 bases, with 10 bases left in between. The CDR3 runs to 14 residues. This chain's CDR3 is CSVDGRGSTDTQYF. The CDR3, as DNA: TGCAGCGTTGATGGTCGGGGGAGCACAGATACGCAGTATTTT.

V usage is TRBV21-1 and J usage is TRBJ1-3. TRBV21-1 is flagged as a pseudogene. The CDR3 sequence is 16 residues long. CDR3 residues: CASTNGVCFSGNTIYF. CDR3 in DNA: TGTGCCAGCACCAACGGGGTCTGTTTCTCTGGAAACACCATATATTTT.

The genes are TRBV28 and TRBJ2-1; D is ambiguous. Germline V gives CDR1 MDHEN, CDR2 SYDVKM. V gave up 0 bases and J gave up 7 bases, with 1 base separating them. The CDR3 is 11 residues long. CDR3 nucleotides: TGTGCCAGCAGTTTATGGAATGAGCAGTTCTTC. Translated: CASSLWNEQFF.

The gene calls are TRBV12-3 or TRBV12-4 and TRBJ1-1; no clear D gene. This CDR3 comprises 12 residues. V gave up 3 bases and J gave up 7 bases, with 9 bases separating them. In nucleotides, the CDR3 is TGTGCCAGCAGTTTCGGCGGGGTTGAAGCTTTCTTT. Amino acid sequence: CASSFGGVEAFF.

In this sample, this clone turned up a few times. V and J are TRBV4-2 and TRBJ2-7; TRBD2 matches 7 bases. V lost 4 bases and J lost 6; bases outside the gene matches: 6. CDR3 length: 13 amino acids. The germline V gene encodes CDR1 LGHNA and CDR2 YNFKEQ. In DNA, the CDR3 is TGTGCCAGCAGCCCATCGGCGGGGGTCGAGCAGTACTTC. Amino acids: CASSPSAGVEQYF.

V gene TRBV6-5 combines with J gene TRBJ1-5; a possible D gene is TRBD1 (6 bases). CDR3 length equals 16 residues. V lost 4 bases and J 5 bases, leaving 18 bases between the germline ends. Per germline, CDR1 MNHEY and CDR2 SVGAGI. CDR3 nucleotide sequence: TGTGCCAGCAGTTCCGCACAGGGTTTTCAGGATCAGCCCCAGCATTTT. Amino acids: CASSSAQGFQDQPQHF.

CDR3 sequence (DNA): TGTGCCAGCAGCGCCTTGGGGGAGATGAACACTGAAGCTTTCTTT. This translates into CASSALGEMNTEAFF. The V gene is TRBV9, the J gene TRBJ1-1; D perhaps matches TRBD1 (5 bases). Trimming stripped 3 bases from V and 0 bases from J, with 12 bases between. Germline V gene data show CDR1 as SGDLS and CDR2 as YYNGEE. The CDR3 contains 15 residues.

The chain has TRBV6-2 or TRBV6-3 and TRBJ2-6, with D uncertain. CDR1 MNHEY and CDR2 SVGEGT come from the germline V gene. V lost 1 base, J lost 0 bases, and 10 bases lay in between. This CDR3 has 17 amino acids. The CDR3 reads CASSYFTVYSGANVLTF. The CDR3 DNA reads as TGTGCCAGCAGTTACTTTACAGTTTACTCTGGGGCCAACGTCCTGACTTTC.

The chain is built from TRBV18 and TRBJ2-1, with 13 bases matching TRBD2. Trimming took 8 bases from V and 8 from J; bases not matched to a gene: 9. Germline V gives CDR1 KGHSH, CDR2 LQKENI. This CDR3 has 15 residues. CDR3 sequence: CASTVTSGGSDEQFF. In DNA, the CDR3 is TGTGCCAGCACAGTGACTAGCGGGGGGAGCGATGAGCAGTTCTTC.

CDR3 sequence (DNA): TGTGCCAGCAGCTTACAGCAGACCTACGAGCAGTACTTC. Translated, it gives CASSLQQTYEQYF. The chain employs TRBV7-9 and TRBJ2-7; no firm D call. Germline loops: CDR1 SEHNR, CDR2 FQNEAQ (reference sequence). Between the trimmed V and J ends, which lost 2 bases and 2 bases, there was a span of 7 bases. This CDR3 comprises 13 residues.

The chain carries TRBV5-5 and TRBJ1-6; D is perhaps TRBD1 (5 bases). Per the germline V gene, CDR1 is SGHKS and CDR2 is YYEKEE (reference sequence). The CDR3 runs 17 residues. V dropped 3 bases and J dropped 7 bases, with 20 bases sitting between them. CDR3 sequence: CASSSRDVLTGNSPLHF. The CDR3 nucleotides are TGTGCCAGCAGCTCCCGGGACGTTTTAACTGGGAATTCACCCCTCCACTTT. The whole variable domain, filled in from reference TRBV5-5 and TRBJ1-6, reads DAGVTQSPTHLIKTRGQQVTLRCSPISGHKSVSWYQQVLGQGPQFIFQYYEKEERGRGNFPDRFSARQFPNYSSELNVNALLLGDSALYLCASSSRDVLTGNSPLHFGNGTRLTVT.

The chain combines TRBV9 with TRBJ1-4; 9 positions agree with TRBD1. The CDR3 loop spans 17 amino acids. V trimming: 0 bases; J trimming: 0 bases; junction bases outside the gene matches: 3. Germline V CDR1 and CDR2: SGDLS, YYNGEE. The CDR3 here is CASSVGTGVATNEKLFF. The CDR3 region has the DNA TGTGCCAGCAGCGTAGGGACAGGGGTGGCAACTAATGAAAAACTGTTTTTT.

The V and J genes are TRBV19 and TRBJ2-1; a possible D gene is TRBD2 (5 bases). V was cut by 4 bases and J by 0 bases, with 16 bases left in between. Looked up from germline, CDR1 is LNHDA and CDR2 is SQIVND (reference sequence). CDR3 length: 17 residues. CDR3 nucleotide sequence: TGTGCCAGTAGTAGAGAGGGCGGACGAAGCTCCTACAATGAGCAGTTCTTC. Protein product: CASSREGGRSSYNEQFF.

This chain links TRBV25-1 with TRBJ1-2; TRBD1 is a possible D gene (5 bases). Germline assignment: CDR1 MGHDK and CDR2 SYGVNS. Trimming took off 1 base at V and 0 bases at J, with 12 bases between the two ends. This CDR3 spans 16 amino acids. The DNA of the CDR3 is TGTGCCAGCAGTGAATTGACCGGACACGCTAACTATGGCTACACCTTC. Amino acid sequence: CASSELTGHANYGYTF.

The chain has TRBV5-1 and TRBJ2-7; D may be TRBD2 (6 bases). The V gene's germline CDR1 is SGHRS and CDR2 YFSETQ. This CDR3 is built from 15 residues. Trimming stripped 0 bases from V and 5 bases from J, with 15 bases between. The CDR3 DNA follows: TGCGCCAGCAGCTTGGCCTCAGGGACTTGGAACGAGCAGTACTTC. Amino acids: CASSLASGTWNEQYF.

The chain couples TRBV11-3 to TRBJ2-3; TRBD1 aligns across 9 bases. CDR1 and CDR2 (germline): SGHNT, YENEEA. The CDR3 has 15 amino acids. After removal of 3 bases from V and 2 bases from J, the junction contained 3 bases not matched to a gene. The CDR3 DNA follows: TGTGCCAGCAGCTTCGGGACAGGGCTCACAGATACGCAGTATTTT. It codes for CASSFGTGLTDTQYF.

The CDR3 is CASSPITGQGMNIQYF. The DNA of the CDR3 is TGTGCCAGCAGCCCTATAACCGGACAGGGGATGAACATTCAGTACTTC. The rearrangement links TRBV11-2 to TRBJ2-4; 9 nucleotides align to TRBD1. J lost 7 bases, V lost 5 bases, and 12 bases had no gene match. Germline V gene sequence: CDR1 SGHAT, CDR2 FQNNGV. The length of the CDR3 is 16 residues.

This chain joins TRBV29-1 and TRBJ1-3; D unresolved. Trimming left V 7 bases short and J 0 bases short, with 16 bases between. This CDR3 is 15 amino acids long. The germline V gene has CDR1 SQVTM and CDR2 ANQGSEA. The CDR3 DNA is TGCAGCGCCGCAGGAGTAGGAGGCTCTGGAAACACCATATATTTT. Its translation: CSAAGVGGSGNTIYF.

Here the CDR3 reads CASSQGVGAEAFF. The CDR3 DNA follows: TGTGCCAGCAGCCAAGGGGTCGGCGCTGAAGCTTTCTTT. The chain uses TRBV3-1 (or the pseudogene TRBV3-2) and TRBJ1-1; D is ambiguous. The CDR3 length is 13 residues. Trimming left V 1 base short and J 6 bases short, with 9 bases between. The germline V gene encodes CDR1 LGHDT and CDR2 YNNKEL (reference sequence).

This chain connects TRBV6-6 to TRBJ1-4, with 7 bases identical to TRBD1. The CDR3 extends over 15 amino acids. CDR1 MNHNY and CDR2 SVGAGI come from the germline V gene (reference sequence). The trim removed 5 bases at V and 1 base at J, leaving 4 bases unmatched. The CDR3 DNA follows: TGTGCCAGCAGTAACAACAGGGGAACTAATGAAAAACTGTTTTTT. Protein product: CASSNNRGTNEKLFF.

The V and J genes are TRBV5-5 and TRBJ2-4, with D unclear. Germline CDR1 SGHKS, CDR2 YYEKEE (reference sequence). The length of the CDR3 is 13 residues. The germline V and J ends were trimmed by 3 bases and 5 bases, with 9 bases remaining between them. The CDR3 region has the DNA TGTGCCAGCAGCTCAGGAAGGGAAAACATTCAGTACTTC. Its protein product is CASSSGRENIQYF. Full variable domain (rest looked up from reference TRBV5-5 and TRBJ2-4): DAGVTQSPTHLIKTRGQQVTLRCSPISGHKSVSWYQQVLGQGPQFIFQYYEKEERGRGNFPDRFSARQFPNYSSELNVNALLLGDSALYLCASSSGRENIQYFGAGTRLSVL.

This chain joins TRBV28 and TRBJ2-2, with 16 nucleotides matching TRBD2. V dropped 4 bases and J dropped 6; count of bases not matched to a gene: 5. The CDR3 consists of 17 residues. Germline values: CDR1 MDHEN, CDR2 SYDVKM. CDR3 protein: CASSSPGTSGRAGELFF. CDR3 nucleotide sequence: TGTGCCAGCAGTTCCCCCGGGACTAGCGGGAGGGCCGGGGAGCTGTTTTTT. Combining the CDR3 with reference TRBV28 and TRBJ2-2 gives the whole variable domain DVKVTQSSRYLVKRTGEKVFLECVQDMDHENMFWYRQDPGLGLRLIYFSYDVKMKEKGDIPEGYSVSREKKERFSLILESASTNQTSMYLCASSSPGTSGRAGELFFGEGSRLTVL.

The chain carries TRBV7-2 and TRBJ1-3, with a weak D call TRBD1 (5 bases). The CDR3 has 15 amino acids. V gave up 2 bases and J gave up 3 bases, with 11 bases separating them. Looked up from germline, CDR1 is SGHTA and CDR2 is FQGNSA. In DNA form, the CDR3 reads TGTGCCAGCAGCTTATTATCAGGGCTTGGAAACACCATATATTTT. Protein product: CASSLLSGLGNTIYF. The whole variable domain, remainder taken from reference TRBV7-2 and TRBJ1-3, is GAGVSQSPSNKVTEKGKDVELRCDPISGHTALYWYRQSLGQGLEFLIYFQGNSAPDKSGLPSDRFSAERTGGSVSTLTIQRTQQEDSAVYLCASSLLSGLGNTIYFGEGSWLTVV.

V usage is TRBV19 and J usage is TRBJ2-2; TRBD1 might be the D (6 bases). Germline loops: CDR1 LNHDA, CDR2 SQIVND (reference sequence). Trimming pared 5 bases from V and 5 bases from J, leaving 18 bases between. CDR3 size: 16 residues. As DNA, the CDR3 is TGTGCCAGTAGTTCGCGACAGGCGTCGTTAACCGGGGAGCTGTTTTTT. It encodes CASSSRQASLTGELFF.

The chain joins TRBV19 to TRBJ2-7; TRBD1 agrees at 8 bases. The CDR3 loop spans 15 amino acids. Trimming took 1 base from V and 2 from J; bases not matched to a gene: 4. CDR1 and CDR2 from the germline V gene are LNHDA and SQIVND (reference sequence). The CDR3 region has the DNA TGTGCCAGTAGTATAGGACGGACAGGGACCTACGAGCAGTACTTC. Translated: CASSIGRTGTYEQYF.

This clone was detected only a few times. The CDR3 DNA follows: TGTGCCAGTAGTGGAGGGATTAACTATGGCTACACCTTC. Translating it yields CASSGGINYGYTF. The rearrangement joins TRBV19 to TRBJ1-2; unclear D gene. Germline V lookup: CDR1 LNHDA, CDR2 SQIVND (reference sequence). The germline V and J ends were trimmed by 5 bases and 1 base, with 8 bases remaining between them. The CDR3 has 13 amino acids.